The source of this T cell receptor beta chain is a study of T-cell memory formation after mild COVID-19. Points from the study as a whole: CD4+ bias marked clones expanding day 15 to 37, unlike balanced contracting clones. Day 37-peaking second-wave clones had unconfirmed SARS-CoV-2 specificity.

A note on this clonotype: Its antigen is not identified.

TCRdb called the 5' RACE reads again in MiXCR, with one record for every CDR3 protein. The sample holds around 340,000 distinct CDR3 sequences; roughly an eighth are singletons and the top ten take about 20%. The receptor was derived from a man in his late teens or twenties who had mild COVID-19 (a few samples of this study predate the infection). Cell type and time point are not known. The material sequenced was PBMCs or a T cell subset sorted from them (not recorded which).

CDR3 sequence: CASSSRGQGVTDTQYF. DNA for the CDR3: TGTGCCAGCAGCTCAAGGGGGCAGGGTGTCACAGATACGCAGTATTTT. The chain recombines TRBV9 with TRBJ2-3; 7 bases line up with TRBD1. Looked up from germline, CDR1 is SGDLS and CDR2 is YYNGEE. The ends lost 4 bases at V and 2 bases at J; junction bases unmatched: 10. This CDR3 is 16 amino acids long.